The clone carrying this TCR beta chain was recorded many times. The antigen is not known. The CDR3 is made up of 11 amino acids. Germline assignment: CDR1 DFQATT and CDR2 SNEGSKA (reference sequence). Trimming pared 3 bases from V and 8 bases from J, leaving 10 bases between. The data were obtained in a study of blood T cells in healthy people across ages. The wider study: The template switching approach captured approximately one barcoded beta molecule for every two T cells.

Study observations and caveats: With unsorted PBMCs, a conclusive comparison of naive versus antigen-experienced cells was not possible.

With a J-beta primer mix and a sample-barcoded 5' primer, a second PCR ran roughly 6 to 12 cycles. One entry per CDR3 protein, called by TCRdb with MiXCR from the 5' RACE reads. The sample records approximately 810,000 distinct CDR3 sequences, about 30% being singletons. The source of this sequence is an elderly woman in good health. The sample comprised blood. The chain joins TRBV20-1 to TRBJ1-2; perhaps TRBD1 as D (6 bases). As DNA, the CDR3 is TGCAGTGCTAGGGATGGGGGCGGCTACACCTTC. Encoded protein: CSARDGGGYTF.